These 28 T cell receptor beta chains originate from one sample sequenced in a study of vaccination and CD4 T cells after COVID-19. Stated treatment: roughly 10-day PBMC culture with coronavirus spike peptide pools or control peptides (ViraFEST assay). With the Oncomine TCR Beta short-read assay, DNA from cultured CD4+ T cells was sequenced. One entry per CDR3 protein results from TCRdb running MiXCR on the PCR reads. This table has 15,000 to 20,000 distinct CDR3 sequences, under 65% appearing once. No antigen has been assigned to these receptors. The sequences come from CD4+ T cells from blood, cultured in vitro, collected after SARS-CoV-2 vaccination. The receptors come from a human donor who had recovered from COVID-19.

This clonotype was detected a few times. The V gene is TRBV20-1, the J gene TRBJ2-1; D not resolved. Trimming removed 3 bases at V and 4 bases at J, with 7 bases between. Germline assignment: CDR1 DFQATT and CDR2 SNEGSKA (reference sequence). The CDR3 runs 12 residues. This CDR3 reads CSAREYYNEQFF. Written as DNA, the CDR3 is TGCAGTGCTAGGGAATATTACAATGAGCAGTTCTTC.

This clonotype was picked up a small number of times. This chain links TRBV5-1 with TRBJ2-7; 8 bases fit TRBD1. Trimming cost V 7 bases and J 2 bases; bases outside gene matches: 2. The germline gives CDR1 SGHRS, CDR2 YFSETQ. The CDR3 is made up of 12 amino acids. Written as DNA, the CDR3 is TGCGCCAGCCGACAGGGGACCTACGAGCAGTACTTC. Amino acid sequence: CASRQGTYEQYF.

CDR3 protein: CASRDSPNQPQHF. The DNA for the CDR3 is TGTGCCAGCAGAGACAGTCCCAATCAGCCCCAGCATTTT. The V and J genes are TRBV27 and TRBJ1-5; tentatively, D is TRBD1 (5 bases). V was trimmed by 6 bases and J by 3 bases, leaving 9 bases between them. CDR1 is MNHEY and CDR2 is SMNVEV in the germline V gene (reference sequence). The CDR3 has 13 residues.

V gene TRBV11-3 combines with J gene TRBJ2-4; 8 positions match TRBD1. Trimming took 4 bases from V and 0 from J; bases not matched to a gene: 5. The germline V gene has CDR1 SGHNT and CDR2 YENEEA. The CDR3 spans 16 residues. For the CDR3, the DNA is TGTGCCAGCAGCTCAAGACAGGGGCTAGCCAAAAACATTCAGTACTTC. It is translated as CASSSRQGLAKNIQYF.

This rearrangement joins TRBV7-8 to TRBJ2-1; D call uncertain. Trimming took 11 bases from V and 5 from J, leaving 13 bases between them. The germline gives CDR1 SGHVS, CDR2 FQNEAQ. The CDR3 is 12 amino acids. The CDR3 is CAVPTRDNEQFF. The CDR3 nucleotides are TGTGCCGTCCCGACAAGGGACAATGAGCAGTTCTTC.

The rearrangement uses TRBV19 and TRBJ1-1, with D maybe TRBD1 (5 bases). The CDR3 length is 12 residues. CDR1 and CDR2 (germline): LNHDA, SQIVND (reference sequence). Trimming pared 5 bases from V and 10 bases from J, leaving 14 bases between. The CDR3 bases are TGTGCCAGTAGTGGCCGGGACGGCAGAGCTTTCTTT. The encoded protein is CASSGRDGRAFF. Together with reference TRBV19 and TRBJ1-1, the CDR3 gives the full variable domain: DGGITQSPKYLFRKEGQNVTLSCEQNLNHDAMYWYRQDPGQGLRLIYYSQIVNDFQKGDIAEGYSVSREKKESFPLTVTSAQKNPTAFYLCASSGRDGRAFFGQGTRLTVV.

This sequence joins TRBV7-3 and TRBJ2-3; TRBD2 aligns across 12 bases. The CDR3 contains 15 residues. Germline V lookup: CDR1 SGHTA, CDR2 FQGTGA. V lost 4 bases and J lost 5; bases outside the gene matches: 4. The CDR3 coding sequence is TGTGCCAGCAGCTCTAGCGGGGGGGCTGGAGATACGCAGTATTTT. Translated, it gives CASSSSGGAGDTQYF.

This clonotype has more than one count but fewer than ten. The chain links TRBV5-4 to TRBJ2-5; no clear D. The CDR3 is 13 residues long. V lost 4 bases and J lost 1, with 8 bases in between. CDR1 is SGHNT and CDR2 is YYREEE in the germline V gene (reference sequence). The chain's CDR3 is CASSLKGQETQYF. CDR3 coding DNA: TGTGCCAGCAGCCTAAAGGGCCAAGAGACCCAGTACTTC.

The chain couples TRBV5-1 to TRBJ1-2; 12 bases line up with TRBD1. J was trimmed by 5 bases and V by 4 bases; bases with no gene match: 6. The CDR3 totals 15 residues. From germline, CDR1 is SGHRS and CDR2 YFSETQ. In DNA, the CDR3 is TGCGCCAGCAGCCCGGGGGACAGGGGGCTATATGGCTACACCTTC. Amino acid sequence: CASSPGDRGLYGYTF.

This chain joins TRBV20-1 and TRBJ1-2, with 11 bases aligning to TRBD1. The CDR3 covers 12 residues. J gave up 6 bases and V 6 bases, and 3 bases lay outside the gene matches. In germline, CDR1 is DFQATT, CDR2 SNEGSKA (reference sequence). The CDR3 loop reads CSAWDRGDGYTF. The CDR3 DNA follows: TGCAGTGCATGGGACAGGGGGGATGGCTACACCTTC.

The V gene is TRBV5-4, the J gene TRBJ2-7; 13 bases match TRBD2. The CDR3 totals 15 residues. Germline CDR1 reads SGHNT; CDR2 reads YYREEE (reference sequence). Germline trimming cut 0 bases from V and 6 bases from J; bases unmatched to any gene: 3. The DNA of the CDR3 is TGTGCCAGCAGCTTGGAAGGACTAGCGGGAGTCGAGCAGTACTTC. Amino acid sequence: CASSLEGLAGVEQYF.

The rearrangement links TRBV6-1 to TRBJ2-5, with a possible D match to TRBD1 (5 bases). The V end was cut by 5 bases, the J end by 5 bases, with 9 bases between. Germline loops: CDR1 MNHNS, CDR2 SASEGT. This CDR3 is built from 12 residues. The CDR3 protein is CASSQGRETQYF. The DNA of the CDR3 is TGTGCCAGCAGTCAGGGAAGGGAGACCCAGTACTTC.

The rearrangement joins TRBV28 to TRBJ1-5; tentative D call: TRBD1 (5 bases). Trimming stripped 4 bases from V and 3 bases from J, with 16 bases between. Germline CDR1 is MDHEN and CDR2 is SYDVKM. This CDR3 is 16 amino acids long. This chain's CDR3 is CASSSRAGEFNQPQHF. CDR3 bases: TGTGCCAGCAGTTCACGAGCGGGGGAATTCAATCAGCCCCAGCATTTT.

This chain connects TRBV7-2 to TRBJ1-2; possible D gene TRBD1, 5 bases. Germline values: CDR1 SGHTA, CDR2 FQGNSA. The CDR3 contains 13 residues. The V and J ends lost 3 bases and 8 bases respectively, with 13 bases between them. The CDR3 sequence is CASSLKRGWGYTF. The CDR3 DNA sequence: TGTGCCAGCAGCTTGAAGAGGGGTTGGGGCTACACCTTC. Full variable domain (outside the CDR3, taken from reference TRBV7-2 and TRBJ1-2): GAGVSQSPSNKVTEKGKDVELRCDPISGHTALYWYRQSLGQGLEFLIYFQGNSAPDKSGLPSDRFSAERTGGSVSTLTIQRTQQEDSAVYLCASSLKRGWGYTFGSGTRLTVV.

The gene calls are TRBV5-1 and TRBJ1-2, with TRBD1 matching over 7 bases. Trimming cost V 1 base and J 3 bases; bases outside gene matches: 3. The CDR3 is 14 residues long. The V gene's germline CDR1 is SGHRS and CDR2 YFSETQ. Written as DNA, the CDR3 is TGCGCCAGCAGCTTGATTGACAGGGACTATGGCTACACCTTC. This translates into CASSLIDRDYGYTF.

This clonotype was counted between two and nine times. CDR3 nucleotides: TGTGCCAGCAGCTCGACCATTGGACTAGCGGGGGGGAACACCGGGGAGCTGTTTTTT. Translating gives CASSSTIGLAGGNTGELFF. The chain joins TRBV7-2 to TRBJ2-2; 14 nucleotides match TRBD2. With V trimmed by 4 bases and J by 1 base, 8 bases remained unmatched. This CDR3 region has 19 residues. The germline V gene encodes CDR1 SGHTA and CDR2 FQGNSA.

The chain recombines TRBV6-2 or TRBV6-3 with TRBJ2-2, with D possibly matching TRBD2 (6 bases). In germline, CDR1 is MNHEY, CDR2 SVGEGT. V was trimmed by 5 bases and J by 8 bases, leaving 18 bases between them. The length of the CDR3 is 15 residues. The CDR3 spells CASSTRETSTGELFF. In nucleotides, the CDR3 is TGTGCCAGCAGTACCCGGGAGACCTCCACGGGGGAGCTGTTTTTT.

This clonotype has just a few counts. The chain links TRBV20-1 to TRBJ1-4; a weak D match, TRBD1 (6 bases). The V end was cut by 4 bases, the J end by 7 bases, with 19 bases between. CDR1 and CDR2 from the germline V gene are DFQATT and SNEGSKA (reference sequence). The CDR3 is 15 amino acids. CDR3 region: CSANHGQGSSEKLFF. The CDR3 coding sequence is TGCAGTGCTAACCATGGCCAGGGGTCTAGTGAAAAACTGTTTTTT.

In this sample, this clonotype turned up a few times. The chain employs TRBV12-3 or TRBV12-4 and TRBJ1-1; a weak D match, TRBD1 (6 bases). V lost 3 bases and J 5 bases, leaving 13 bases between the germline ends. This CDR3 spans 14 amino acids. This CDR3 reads CASSFAGGGTEAFF. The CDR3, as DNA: TGTGCCAGCAGTTTCGCGGGGGGCGGGACTGAAGCTTTCTTT.

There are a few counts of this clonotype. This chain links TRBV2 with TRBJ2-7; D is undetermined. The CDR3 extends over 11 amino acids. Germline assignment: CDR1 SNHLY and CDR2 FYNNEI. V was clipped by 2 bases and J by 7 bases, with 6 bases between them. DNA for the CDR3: TGTGCCAGCAGTGAAATTCTGGAGCAGTACTTC. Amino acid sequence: CASSEILEQYF.

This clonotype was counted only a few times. In DNA, the CDR3 is TGTGCCAGCAGTTACTCGGGACTAGATCGCACAGATACGCAGTATTTT. It specifies CASSYSGLDRTDTQYF. The rearrangement uses TRBV6-2 or TRBV6-3 and TRBJ2-3; TRBD2 agrees at 8 bases. The CDR3 length is 16 residues. CDR1 and CDR2 from the germline V gene are MNHEY and SVGEGT. V dropped 0 bases and J dropped 1; count of bases not matched to a gene: 3.

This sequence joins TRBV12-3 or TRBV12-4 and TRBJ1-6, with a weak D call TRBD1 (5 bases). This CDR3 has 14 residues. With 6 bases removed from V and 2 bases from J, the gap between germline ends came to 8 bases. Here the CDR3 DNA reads TGTGCCAGCAGGGCAGGGACCTATAATTCACCCCTCCACTTT. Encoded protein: CASRAGTYNSPLHF.

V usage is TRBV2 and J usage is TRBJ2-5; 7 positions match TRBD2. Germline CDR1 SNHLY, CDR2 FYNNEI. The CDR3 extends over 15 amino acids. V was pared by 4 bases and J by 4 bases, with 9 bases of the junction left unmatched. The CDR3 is CASSALRGEAETQYF. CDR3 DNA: TGTGCCAGCAGTGCCCTCCGGGGGGAGGCAGAGACCCAGTACTTC.

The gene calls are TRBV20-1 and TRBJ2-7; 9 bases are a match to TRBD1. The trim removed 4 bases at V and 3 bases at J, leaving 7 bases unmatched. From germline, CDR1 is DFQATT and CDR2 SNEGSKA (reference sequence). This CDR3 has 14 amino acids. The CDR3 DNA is TGCAGTGCTACCAGACCGGGACAGGGCTACGAGCAGTACTTC. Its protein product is CSATRPGQGYEQYF.

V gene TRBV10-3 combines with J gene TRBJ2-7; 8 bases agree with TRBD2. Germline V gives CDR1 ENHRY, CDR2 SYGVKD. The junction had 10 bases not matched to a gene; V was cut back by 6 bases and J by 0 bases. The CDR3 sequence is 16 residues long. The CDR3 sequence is CAISSPPGGSSYEQYF. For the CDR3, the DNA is TGTGCCATCAGCTCCCCGCCGGGAGGGAGCTCCTACGAGCAGTACTTC.

The CDR3 here is CAWSADSRDQPQHF. The CDR3 region has the DNA TGTGCCTGGAGTGCAGACTCTCGGGACCAGCCCCAGCATTTT. The chain recombines TRBV30 with TRBJ1-5; D may be TRBD1 (5 bases). The CDR3 consists of 14 residues. Germline V gene lookup returns CDR1 GTSNPN and CDR2 SVGIG (reference sequence). Trimming left V 1 base short and J 7 bases short, with 14 bases between.

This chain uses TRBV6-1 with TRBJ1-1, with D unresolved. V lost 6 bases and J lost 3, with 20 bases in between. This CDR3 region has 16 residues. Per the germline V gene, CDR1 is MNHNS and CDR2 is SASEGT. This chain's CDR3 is CASRKHLEVGHTEAFF. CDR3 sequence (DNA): TGTGCCAGCAGGAAACACCTAGAGGTTGGGCACACTGAAGCTTTCTTT.

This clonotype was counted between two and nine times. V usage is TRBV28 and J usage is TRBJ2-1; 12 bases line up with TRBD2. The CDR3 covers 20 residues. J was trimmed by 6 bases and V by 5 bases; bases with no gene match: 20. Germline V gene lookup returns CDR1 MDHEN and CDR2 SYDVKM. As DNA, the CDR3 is TGTGCCAGCAGTCCCCAAGTGAAGACTAGCGGGAGACAGTGGGGCAATGAGCAGTTCTTC. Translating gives CASSPQVKTSGRQWGNEQFF.